This T cell receptor (beta chain) appears in the sequencing data of a study of T cell responses to AZD1222 COVID-19 vaccine. Regarding the study as a whole: The donors showed a predominance of white British ancestry and of females, with possible underestimation of clonal diversity. Along spike, vaccine-associated CD4 TCRs were found throughout, with dominance at 160-218 and 743-854. Spike-specific TCR depth and breadth grew after two AZD1222 doses. The repertoires were collected only after the peak T cell response.

A note on this clone: The antigen remains unidentified.

The CDR3 has 17 amino acids. Assay: immunoSEQ multiplex PCR; the TCRdb copy retains only in-frame clones and omits some. The data show under 200,000 clones, with roughly 92% seen just once and over 1% held by the top ten. This receptor was obtained from an adult in good health. Here the sequenced sample was peripheral blood, taken on day 0 of AZD1222 vaccination. The V gene is TRBV1, the J gene TRBJ2-5; the tabulated D call, TRBD2, remains unverified against the DNA. TRBV1 is reported as a pseudogene. CDR3 nucleotide sequence: TGCACCAGCAGCCAAGAGGGATTCCCGGGACTAGGAGAGACCCAGTACTTC. Encoded protein: CTSSQEGFPGLGETQYF.